Presented here are 26 T cell receptor beta chains from one specimen sequenced in a study of T cells in Graves' hyperthyroidism and ophthalmopathy. Template material for amplifying TCR beta CDR3 regions consisted of RNA transcripts. An initial round of RT-PCR targeting the TCR CDR3 relied on the HTBI primer set. TCRdb re-analysed the multiplex PCR reads in MiXCR, keeping a single row per CDR3 protein. The profile shows 550,000 to 650,000 distinct CDR3 sequences, approximately 14% of them singletons. The sample was blood. These receptors were taken from a middle-aged woman with Graves' hyperthyroidism.

This clonotype was detected only a few times. V is TRBV7-2 and J is TRBJ2-2; D possibly corresponds to TRBD2 (5 bases). The ends were cut back, 3 bases at V and 6 bases at J, with 14 bases in the middle. Germline V lookup: CDR1 SGHTA, CDR2 FQGNSA. The CDR3 extends over 15 amino acids. The chain's CDR3 is CASSLMIATPGELFF. CDR3 nucleotides: TGTGCCAGCAGCTTGATGATAGCGACCCCCGGGGAGCTGTTTTTT.

J is TRBJ2-7 and V is TRBV9, with 8 bases matching TRBD1. J was trimmed by 5 bases and V by 0 bases; bases with no gene match: 4. The CDR3 consists of 14 residues. Germline CDR1 reads SGDLS; CDR2 reads YYNGEE. This CDR3 reads CASSVGTGNNEQYF. CDR3 bases: TGTGCCAGCAGCGTAGGGACAGGGAACAACGAGCAGTACTTC.

With regard to this clonotype: With a much larger clone just one base away, this may be a read error. CDR3 loop: CASSEKGDPYNEQFF. The CDR3 region has the DNA TGTGCCAGCAGTGAGAAGGGGGACCCCTACAATGAGCAGTTCTTC. This rearrangement joins TRBV2 to TRBJ2-1; D is perhaps TRBD1 (6 bases). Germline V lookup: CDR1 SNHLY, CDR2 FYNNEI. Trimming pared 3 bases from V and 2 bases from J, leaving 11 bases between. This CDR3 spans 15 amino acids. Combining the CDR3 with reference TRBV2 and TRBJ2-1 gives the whole variable domain EPEVTQTPSHQVTQMGQEVILRCVPISNHLYFYWYRQILGQKVEFLVSFYNNEISEKSEIFDDQFSVERPDGSNFTLKIRSTKLEDSAMYFCASSEKGDPYNEQFFGPGTRLTVL.

This clonotype was found many times. The chain links TRBV7-2 to TRBJ2-7; 7 positions match TRBD2. V trimming: 1 base; J trimming: 7 bases; junction bases outside the gene matches: 10. The CDR3 sequence is 15 residues long. Germline CDR1 SGHTA, CDR2 FQGNSA. The CDR3 nucleotides are TGTGCCAGCAGCTTAGAGCGGGGAGGGGTGGGGGAGCAGTACTTC. This codes for CASSLERGGVGEQYF.

This clonotype was observed at least ten times. V and J are TRBV11-2 and TRBJ2-7, with 7 bases aligning to TRBD1. CDR3 size: 13 residues. Per germline, CDR1 SGHAT and CDR2 FQNNGV. The V and J ends lost 7 bases and 3 bases, in that order; junction bases with no gene match: 6. Here the CDR3 reads CASTFSGGYEQYF. The CDR3 DNA follows: TGTGCCAGCACCTTTTCAGGGGGCTACGAGCAGTACTTC.

This clonotype was picked up many times. The J gene is TRBJ2-1, the V gene TRBV5-1; 7 bases are a match to TRBD1. Per the germline V gene, CDR1 is SGHRS and CDR2 is YFSETQ. The J segment lost 10 bases and the V segment lost 4 bases, leaving 5 bases of the junction unmatched. This CDR3 is built from 12 residues. The CDR3 DNA follows: TGCGCCAGCAGCAGGGACAGAGGCGAGCAGTTCTTC. Translating it yields CASSRDRGEQFF.

This clonotype was counted ten times or more. This chain links TRBV3-1 with TRBJ2-7, with D unclear. V lost 4 bases, J lost 4 bases, and 11 bases lay in between. The CDR3 has 13 amino acids. Germline CDR1 and CDR2: LGHDT and YNNKEL (reference sequence). In DNA, the CDR3 is TGTGCCAGCAGCCGAATCGGACCTTACGAGCAGTACTTC. The encoded protein is CASSRIGPYEQYF.

The chain carries TRBV4-2 and TRBJ1-2; D gene ambiguous. The germline gives CDR1 LGHNA, CDR2 YNFKEQ. Trimming took 0 bases from V and 7 from J, leaving 3 bases between them. This CDR3 contains 11 residues. The CDR3 loop reads CASSQDFGYTF. The CDR3 region has the DNA TGTGCCAGCAGCCAAGATTTTGGCTACACCTTC.

The chain employs TRBV3-1 and TRBJ1-2, with TRBD1 identical over 8 bases. This CDR3 is built from 13 residues. Per the germline V gene, CDR1 is LGHDT and CDR2 is YNNKEL (reference sequence). J was trimmed by 9 bases and V by 4 bases; bases with no gene match: 7. In DNA, the CDR3 is TGTGCCAGCAGCCCTGGACAGGGTTGGAGCTACACCTTC. It specifies CASSPGQGWSYTF.

This clonotype was detected many times. The genes are TRBV5-1 and TRBJ2-2, with 11 bases that match TRBD2. Germline CDR1 SGHRS, CDR2 YFSETQ. This CDR3 has 16 amino acids. V was clipped by 2 bases and J by 2 bases; unmatched bases: 2. This chain's CDR3 is CASSLLAGDNTGELFF. The CDR3, as DNA: TGCGCCAGCAGCTTACTAGCGGGAGACAACACCGGGGAGCTGTTTTTT. The full variable domain, its missing parts supplied by reference TRBV5-1 and TRBJ2-2, is KAGVTQTPRYLIKTRGQQVTLSCSPISGHRSVSWYQQTPGQGLQFLFEYFSETQRNKGNFPGRFSGRQFSNSRSEMNVSTLELGDSALYLCASSLLAGDNTGELFFGEGSRLTVL.

This clonotype has just a few counts. CDR3 region: CASSGSGSAVYNEQFF. In DNA, the CDR3 is TGTGCCAGCAGTGGATCGGGATCTGCGGTGTACAATGAGCAGTTCTTC. J is TRBJ2-1 and V is TRBV2; the D gene is possibly TRBD2 (5 bases). Between the trimmed V and J ends, which lost 4 bases and 4 bases, there was a span of 17 bases. Germline-derived CDR1 and CDR2 are SNHLY and FYNNEI. The CDR3 is 16 residues long.

This clonotype was seen ten or more times. The chain links TRBV29-1 to TRBJ2-1; 9 bases are a match to TRBD2. This CDR3 has 17 amino acids. Germline V gives CDR1 SQVTM, CDR2 ANQGSEA. Unmatched junction bases numbered 11, after V lost 1 base and J lost 4 bases. The CDR3 bases are TGCAGCGTTGAAGGTGCTAGGGCGGGAGGGCGATACAATGAGCAGTTCTTC. This translates into CSVEGARAGGRYNEQFF.

This clonotype appeared many times. This chain connects TRBV11-2 to TRBJ2-2; 9 nucleotides line up with TRBD2. After removal of 5 bases from V and 5 bases from J, the junction contained 9 bases not matched to a gene. The CDR3 covers 16 residues. The germline gives CDR1 SGHAT, CDR2 FQNNGV. The CDR3 DNA reads TGTGCCAGCAGCCCCCGGGGGGCGGGAGGGACCGGGGAGCTGTTTTTT. Protein product: CASSPRGAGGTGELFF.

There are a few counts of this clonotype. This sequence joins TRBV20-1 and TRBJ1-5; D remains ambiguous. Trimming removed 3 bases from V and 1 base from J, with 16 bases in between. Germline lookup yields CDR1 DFQATT and CDR2 SNEGSKA (reference sequence). There are 16 residues in the CDR3. This chain's CDR3 is CSASGRIRKSNQPQHF. CDR3 nucleotides: TGCAGTGCTAGCGGACGTATACGAAAGAGCAATCAGCCCCAGCATTTT.

This sequence joins TRBV10-3 and TRBJ2-2; the D gene is possibly TRBD2 (6 bases). From germline, CDR1 is ENHRY and CDR2 SYGVKD. Trimming pared 9 bases from V and 5 bases from J, leaving 19 bases between. This CDR3 has 15 residues. CDR3 DNA sequence: TGTGCCATTGCCGGGACTCAGGGAGATACCGGGGAGCTGTTTTTT. Translated: CAIAGTQGDTGELFF.

The V call is TRBV7-3, the J call TRBJ2-2, with 11 bases aligning to TRBD2. There are 18 residues in the CDR3. V dropped 2 bases and J dropped 7; count of bases not matched to a gene: 12. Germline V gene data show CDR1 as SGHTA and CDR2 as FQGTGA. CDR3 residues: CASSLDPGTSGPGGELFF. The DNA for the CDR3 is TGTGCCAGCAGCTTAGATCCCGGGACTAGCGGTCCCGGCGGGGAGCTGTTTTTT. Variable domain in full (rest from reference TRBV7-3 and TRBJ2-2): GAGVSQTPSNKVTEKGKYVELRCDPISGHTALYWYRQSLGQGPEFLIYFQGTGAADDSGLPNDRFFAVRPEGSVSTLKIQRTERGDSAVYLCASSLDPGTSGPGGELFFGEGSRLTVL.

In its sample, this clonotype was seen a few times. The chain has TRBV30 and TRBJ1-3; D gene ambiguous. Germline V gene sequence: CDR1 GTSNPN, CDR2 SVGIG (reference sequence). The CDR3 sequence is 14 residues long. Trimming pared 1 base from V and 4 bases from J, leaving 11 bases between. In DNA, the CDR3 is TGTGCCTGGAGTGAGAGGCCTGCAGGAAACACCATATATTTT. This gives the protein CAWSERPAGNTIYF.

The CDR3 DNA reads as TGTGCCAGCAGCTACGCAGTAGGCCACGAGCAGTACTTC. Protein sequence: CASSYAVGHEQYF. The chain has TRBV7-9 and TRBJ2-7; D unresolved. Trimming removed 4 bases from V and 5 bases from J, with 12 bases in between. CDR1 and CDR2 from the germline V gene are SEHNR and FQNEAQ (reference sequence). The CDR3 consists of 13 residues.

This clonotype appeared many times. The chain uses TRBV7-8 and TRBJ2-1, with D maybe TRBD1 (6 bases). The CDR3 consists of 15 residues. Germline CDR1 is SGHVS and CDR2 is FQNEAQ. Trimming left V 5 bases short and J 8 bases short, with 19 bases between. CDR3 DNA sequence: TGTGCCAGCAGCAGAACGACAGGACTCATTCATGAGCAGTTCTTC. Amino acids: CASSRTTGLIHEQFF.

This clonotype was counted ten times or more. This chain links TRBV29-1 with TRBJ2-5, with D tentatively TRBD2 (6 bases). Trimming took off 7 bases at V and 5 bases at J, with 23 bases between the two ends. Per germline, CDR1 SQVTM and CDR2 ANQGSEA. CDR3 length equals 15 residues. The CDR3 reads CSAQGGTGKTETQYF. CDR3 sequence (DNA): TGCAGCGCCCAAGGAGGGACGGGAAAAACGGAGACCCAGTACTTC.

This clonotype was seen only a few times. The chain couples TRBV6-1 to TRBJ2-3, with 7 bases fitting TRBD1. CDR3 length: 13 amino acids. Germline V gene sequence: CDR1 MNHNS, CDR2 SASEGT. CDR3 protein: CAAQGEGTDTQYF. The CDR3 DNA is TGTGCGGCGCAGGGGGAAGGGACAGATACGCAGTATTTT.

This clonotype was picked up many times. The chain employs TRBV20-1 and TRBJ1-1; possible D gene TRBD1, 6 bases. Germline CDR1 reads DFQATT; CDR2 reads SNEGSKA (reference sequence). Trimming removed 0 bases from V and 1 base from J, with 18 bases in between. This CDR3 region has 17 residues. Here the CDR3 DNA reads TGCAGTGCTAGAGATGAGGGGACACCTAATCGGAACACTGAAGCTTTCTTT. Residues: CSARDEGTPNRNTEAFF.

This clonotype was detected ten times or more. The chain combines TRBV20-1 with TRBJ2-4, with 8 bases fitting TRBD2. Germline CDR1 DFQATT, CDR2 SNEGSKA (reference sequence). The length of the CDR3 is 13 residues. V lost 6 bases and J lost 3; bases outside the gene matches: 4. Here the CDR3 DNA reads TGCAGTGCGTGGACTAGCAGCAAAAACATTCAGTACTTC. This gives the protein CSAWTSSKNIQYF.

Only a few counts were recorded for this clonotype. The J gene is TRBJ2-3, the V gene TRBV20-1; 10 positions agree with TRBD2. CDR3 length equals 18 residues. CDR1 and CDR2 (germline): DFQATT, SNEGSKA (reference sequence). Losses at the gene ends were 5 bases for V and 0 bases for J; bases not matched to a gene: 14. CDR3 in amino acids: CSAANPGLALISTDTQYF. The CDR3 DNA reads TGCAGTGCTGCGAACCCGGGACTAGCGTTAATTAGCACAGATACGCAGTATTTT.

This clonotype was seen at least ten times. The V gene is TRBV12-3 or TRBV12-4, the J gene TRBJ2-6, with D perhaps given as TRBD1 or TRBD2 (6 bases each). This CDR3 spans 17 amino acids. Trimming cost V 6 bases and J 0 bases, with 15 bases left between them. The CDR3 spells CASSHSGGGSGANVLTF. The CDR3 coding sequence is TGTGCCAGCAGCCATAGCGGAGGGGGCTCTGGGGCCAACGTCCTGACTTTC.

This clonotype occurred many times. CDR3 sequence: CASSRGEGANEKLFF. CDR3 DNA sequence: TGTGCCAGCAGCCGAGGGGAGGGGGCCAATGAAAAACTGTTTTTT. The chain is built from TRBV11-2 and TRBJ1-4; 7 nucleotides line up with TRBD1. The germline V gene has CDR1 SGHAT and CDR2 FQNNGV. CDR3 length equals 15 residues. V dropped 5 bases and J dropped 5; count of bases not matched to a gene: 8.